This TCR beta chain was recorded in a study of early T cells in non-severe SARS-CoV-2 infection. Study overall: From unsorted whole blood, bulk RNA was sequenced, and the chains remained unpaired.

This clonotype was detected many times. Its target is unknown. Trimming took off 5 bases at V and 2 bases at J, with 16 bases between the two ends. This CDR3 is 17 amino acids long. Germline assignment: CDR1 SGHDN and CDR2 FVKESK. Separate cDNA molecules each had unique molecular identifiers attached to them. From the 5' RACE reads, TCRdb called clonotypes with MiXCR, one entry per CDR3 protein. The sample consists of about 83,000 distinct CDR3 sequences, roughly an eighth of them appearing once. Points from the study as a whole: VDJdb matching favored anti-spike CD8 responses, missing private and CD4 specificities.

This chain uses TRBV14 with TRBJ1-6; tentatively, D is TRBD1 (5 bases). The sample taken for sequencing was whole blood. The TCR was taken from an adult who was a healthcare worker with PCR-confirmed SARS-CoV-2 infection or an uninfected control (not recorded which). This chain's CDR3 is CASSAYAGQTYNSPLHF. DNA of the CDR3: TGTGCCAGCAGCGCCTACGCAGGGCAGACCTATAATTCACCCCTCCACTTT.